The sequence of this T cell receptor beta chain was determined in a study of PD-1 blockade in classical Hodgkin lymphoma. Background on the study: Treatment was intravenous nivolumab, 3 mg/kg every 2 weeks, until progression.

On this clone itself: The antigen is not known.

Findings and limits, study-wide: The baseline diversity of complete responders showed similarity to that of newly diagnosed patients.

This CDR3 region has 15 residues. J gave up 6 bases and V 4 bases, and 10 bases lay outside the gene matches. From germline, CDR1 is SGHDN and CDR2 FVKESK. This table comes from immunoSEQ multiplex PCR, and its TCRdb copy is limited to in-frame clones, with some not included. The sample gives roughly 24,000 clones, 65% to 85% of which show up once; about 8% is in the top ten. The patients all showed relapse after autologous stem cell transplantation, while their brentuximab vedotin exposure varied. This clonotype originated in a human donor with classical Hodgkin lymphoma. This specimen was peripheral blood mononuclear cells (PBMCs), taken before the second cycle of nivolumab. The chain employs TRBV14 and TRBJ2-7; 9 bases fit TRBD1. The CDR3, as DNA: TGTGCCAGCAGCCGTGGGGACAGGGCACGGCGCGAGCAGTACTTC. Translating it yields CASSRGDRARREQYF.